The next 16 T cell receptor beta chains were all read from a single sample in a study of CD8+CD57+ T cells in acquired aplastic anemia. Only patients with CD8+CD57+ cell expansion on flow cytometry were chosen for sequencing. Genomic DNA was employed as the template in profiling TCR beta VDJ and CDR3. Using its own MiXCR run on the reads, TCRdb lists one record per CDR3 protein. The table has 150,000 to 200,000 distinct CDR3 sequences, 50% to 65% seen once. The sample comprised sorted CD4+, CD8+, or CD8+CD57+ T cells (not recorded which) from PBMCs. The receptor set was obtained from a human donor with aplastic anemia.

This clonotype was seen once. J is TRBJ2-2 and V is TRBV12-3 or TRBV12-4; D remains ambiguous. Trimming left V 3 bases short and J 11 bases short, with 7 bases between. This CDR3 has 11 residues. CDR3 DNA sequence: TGTGCCAGCAGTTTTACCTGTGAGCTGTTTTTT. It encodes CASSFTCELFF.

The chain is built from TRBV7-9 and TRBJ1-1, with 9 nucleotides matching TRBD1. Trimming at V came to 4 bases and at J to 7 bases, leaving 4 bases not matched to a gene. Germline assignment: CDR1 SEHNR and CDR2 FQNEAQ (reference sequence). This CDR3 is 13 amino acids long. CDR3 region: CASSSQTGGEAFF. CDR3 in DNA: TGTGCCAGCAGCTCCCAGACAGGGGGTGAAGCTTTCTTT.

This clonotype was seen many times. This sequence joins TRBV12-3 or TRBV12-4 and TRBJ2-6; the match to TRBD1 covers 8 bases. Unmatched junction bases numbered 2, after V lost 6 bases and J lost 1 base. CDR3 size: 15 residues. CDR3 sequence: CASRQGDSGANVLTF. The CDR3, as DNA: TGTGCCAGCAGACAGGGGGATTCTGGGGCCAACGTCCTGACTTTC.

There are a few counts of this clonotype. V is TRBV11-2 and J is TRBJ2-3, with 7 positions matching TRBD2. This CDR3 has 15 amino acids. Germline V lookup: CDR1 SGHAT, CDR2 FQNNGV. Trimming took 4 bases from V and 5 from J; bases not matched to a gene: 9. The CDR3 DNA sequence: TGTGCCAGCAGCTCCCATGGCGGGGGTGGAGATACGCAGTATTTT. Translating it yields CASSSHGGGGDTQYF.

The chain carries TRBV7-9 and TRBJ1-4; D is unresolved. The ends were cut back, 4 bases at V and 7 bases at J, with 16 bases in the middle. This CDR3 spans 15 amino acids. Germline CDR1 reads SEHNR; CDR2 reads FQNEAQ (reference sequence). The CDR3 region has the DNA TGTGCCAGCAGCTCGTACAGAGGGTCCTCTGAAAAACTGTTTTTT. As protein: CASSSYRGSSEKLFF.

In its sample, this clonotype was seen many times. CDR3 region: CSAQPSGVPRHYNEQFF. The CDR3 nucleotides read TGCAGTGCTCAGCCCAGCGGGGTGCCTCGGCACTACAATGAGCAGTTCTTC. J is TRBJ2-1 and V is TRBV20-1, with 7 positions matching TRBD2. This CDR3 is built from 17 residues. The V gene end was trimmed by 5 bases and the J gene end by 3 bases; junction bases not matched to a gene: 16. Germline CDR1 and CDR2: DFQATT and SNEGSKA (reference sequence).

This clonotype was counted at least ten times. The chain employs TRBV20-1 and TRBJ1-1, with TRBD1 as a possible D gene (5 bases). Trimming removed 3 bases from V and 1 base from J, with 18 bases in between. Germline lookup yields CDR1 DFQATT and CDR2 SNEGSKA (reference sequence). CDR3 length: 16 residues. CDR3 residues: CSASSAGVSGNTEAFF. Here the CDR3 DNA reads TGCAGTGCTAGTTCGGCGGGGGTTTCGGGGAACACTGAAGCTTTCTTT.

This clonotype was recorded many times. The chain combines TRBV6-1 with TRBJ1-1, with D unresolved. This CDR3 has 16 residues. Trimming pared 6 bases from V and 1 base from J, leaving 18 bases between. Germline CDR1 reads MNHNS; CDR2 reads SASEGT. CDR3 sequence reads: CASSEDSPRGNTEAFF. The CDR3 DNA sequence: TGTGCCAGCAGCGAGGACTCACCTCGAGGGAACACTGAAGCTTTCTTT.

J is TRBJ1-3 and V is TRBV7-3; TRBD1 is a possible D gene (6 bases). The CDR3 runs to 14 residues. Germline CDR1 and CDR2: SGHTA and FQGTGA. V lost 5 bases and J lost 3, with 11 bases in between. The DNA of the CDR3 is TGTGCCAGCAGCCTTCGACAGGATGGAAACACCATATATTTT. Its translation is CASSLRQDGNTIYF.

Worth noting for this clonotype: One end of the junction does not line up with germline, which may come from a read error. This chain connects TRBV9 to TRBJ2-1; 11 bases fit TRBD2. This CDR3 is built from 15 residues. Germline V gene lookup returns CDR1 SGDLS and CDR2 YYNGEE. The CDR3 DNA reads TGTGCCAGCAGCGTAGGTAGCGGGGGGGACAATGAGCGGTTCTTC. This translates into CASSVGSGGDNERFF.

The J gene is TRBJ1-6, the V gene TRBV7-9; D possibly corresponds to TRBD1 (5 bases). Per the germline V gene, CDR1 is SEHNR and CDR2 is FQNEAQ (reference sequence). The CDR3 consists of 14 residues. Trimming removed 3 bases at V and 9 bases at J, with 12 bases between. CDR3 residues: CASSFAREVSPLHF. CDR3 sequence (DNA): TGTGCCAGCAGCTTCGCCAGGGAGGTTTCACCCCTCCACTTT.

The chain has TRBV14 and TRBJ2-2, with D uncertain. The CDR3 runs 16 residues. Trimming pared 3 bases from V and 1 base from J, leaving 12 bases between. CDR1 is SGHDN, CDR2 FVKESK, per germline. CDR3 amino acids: CASSQFQRGNTGELFF. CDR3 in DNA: TGTGCCAGCAGCCAGTTTCAGCGCGGGAACACCGGGGAGCTGTTTTTT.

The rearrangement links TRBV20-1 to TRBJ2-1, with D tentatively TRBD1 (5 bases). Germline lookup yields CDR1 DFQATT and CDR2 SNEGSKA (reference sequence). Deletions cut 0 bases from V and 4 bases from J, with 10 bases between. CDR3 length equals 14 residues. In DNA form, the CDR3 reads TGCAGTGCTAGAGACCAGGGTTCATACAATGAGCAGTTCTTC. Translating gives CSARDQGSYNEQFF.

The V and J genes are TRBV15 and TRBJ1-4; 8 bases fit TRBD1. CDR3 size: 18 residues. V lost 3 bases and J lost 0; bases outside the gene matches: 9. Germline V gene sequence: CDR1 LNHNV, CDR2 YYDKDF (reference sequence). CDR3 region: CATSSPGQDSSTNEKLFF. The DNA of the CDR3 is TGTGCCACCAGCAGTCCGGGACAGGACTCCTCAACTAATGAAAAACTGTTTTTT.

CDR3 DNA sequence: TGCAGTGCTAGTTCCGGAAGCACAGATACGCAGTATTTT. Amino acid sequence: CSASSGSTDTQYF. The chain uses TRBV20-1 and TRBJ2-3; the D is unclear. This CDR3 comprises 13 residues. V lost 3 bases and J 0 bases, leaving 7 bases between the germline ends. The germline gives CDR1 DFQATT, CDR2 SNEGSKA (reference sequence).

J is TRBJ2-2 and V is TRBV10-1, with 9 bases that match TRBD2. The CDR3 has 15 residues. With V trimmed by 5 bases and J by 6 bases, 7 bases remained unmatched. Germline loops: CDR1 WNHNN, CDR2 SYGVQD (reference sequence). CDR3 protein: CASSFSGRRPGELFF. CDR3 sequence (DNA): TGCGCCAGCAGTTTTAGCGGGAGACGTCCCGGGGAGCTGTTTTTT.